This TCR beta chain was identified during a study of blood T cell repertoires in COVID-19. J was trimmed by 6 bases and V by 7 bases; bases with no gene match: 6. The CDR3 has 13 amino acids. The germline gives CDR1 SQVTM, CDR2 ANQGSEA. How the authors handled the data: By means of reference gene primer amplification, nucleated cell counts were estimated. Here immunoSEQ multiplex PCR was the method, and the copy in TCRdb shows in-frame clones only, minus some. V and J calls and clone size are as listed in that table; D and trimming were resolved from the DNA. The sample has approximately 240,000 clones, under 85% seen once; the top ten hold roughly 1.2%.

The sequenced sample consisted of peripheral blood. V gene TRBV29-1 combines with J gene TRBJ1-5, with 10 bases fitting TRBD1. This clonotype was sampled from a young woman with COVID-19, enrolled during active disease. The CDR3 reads CSGGTGVGQPQHF. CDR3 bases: TGCAGCGGAGGGACAGGGGTTGGTCAGCCCCAGCATTTT.